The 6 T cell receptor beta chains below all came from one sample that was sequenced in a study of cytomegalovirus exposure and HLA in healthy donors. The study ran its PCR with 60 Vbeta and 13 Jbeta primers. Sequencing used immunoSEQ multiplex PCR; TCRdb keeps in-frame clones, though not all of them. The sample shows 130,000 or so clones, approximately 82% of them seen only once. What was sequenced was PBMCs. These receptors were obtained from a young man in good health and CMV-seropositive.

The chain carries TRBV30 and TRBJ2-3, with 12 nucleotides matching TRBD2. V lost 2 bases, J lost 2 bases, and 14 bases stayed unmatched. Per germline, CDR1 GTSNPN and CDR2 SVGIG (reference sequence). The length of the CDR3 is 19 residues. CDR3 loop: CAWSRGLAGPEVPTDTQYF. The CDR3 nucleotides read TGTGCCTGGAGTAGAGGACTAGCGGGACCAGAAGTGCCCACAGATACGCAGTATTTT.

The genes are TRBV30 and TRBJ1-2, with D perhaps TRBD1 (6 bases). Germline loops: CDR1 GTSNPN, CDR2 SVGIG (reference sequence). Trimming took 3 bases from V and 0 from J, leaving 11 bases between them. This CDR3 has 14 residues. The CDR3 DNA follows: TGTGCCTGGAGAGGAGGACAGCCTAACTATGGCTACACCTTC. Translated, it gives CAWRGGQPNYGYTF.

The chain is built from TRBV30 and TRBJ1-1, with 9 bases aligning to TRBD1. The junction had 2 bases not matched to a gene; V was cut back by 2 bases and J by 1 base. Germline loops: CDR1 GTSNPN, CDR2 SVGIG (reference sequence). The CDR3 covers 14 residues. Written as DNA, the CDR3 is TGTGCCTGGAGTCCGGACAGGGGGAACACTGAAGCTTTCTTT. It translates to CAWSPDRGNTEAFF.

Written as DNA, the CDR3 is TGCGCCAGCAGTCCTTTAACTAGCGGGAGGGGGGAGCAGTACTTC. It is translated as CASSPLTSGRGEQYF. The chain couples TRBV10-2 to TRBJ2-7, with 13 nucleotides matching TRBD2. The CDR3 is 15 residues long. Trimming cost V 5 bases and J 7 bases; bases outside gene matches: 8. Germline CDR1 WSHSY, CDR2 SAAADI.

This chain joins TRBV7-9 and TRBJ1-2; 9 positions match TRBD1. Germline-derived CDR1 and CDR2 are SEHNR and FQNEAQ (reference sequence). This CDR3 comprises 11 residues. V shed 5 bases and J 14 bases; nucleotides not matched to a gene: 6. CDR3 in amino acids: CASSLRDRVTF. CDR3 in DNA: TGTGCCAGCAGCCTCCGGGACAGGGTAACCTTC.

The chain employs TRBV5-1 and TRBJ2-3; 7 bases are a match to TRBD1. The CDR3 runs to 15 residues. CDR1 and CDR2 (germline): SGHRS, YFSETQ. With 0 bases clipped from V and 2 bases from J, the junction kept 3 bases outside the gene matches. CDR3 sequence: CASSLAGQTTDTQYF. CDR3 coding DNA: TGCGCCAGCAGCTTGGCGGGACAGACCACAGATACGCAGTATTTT.